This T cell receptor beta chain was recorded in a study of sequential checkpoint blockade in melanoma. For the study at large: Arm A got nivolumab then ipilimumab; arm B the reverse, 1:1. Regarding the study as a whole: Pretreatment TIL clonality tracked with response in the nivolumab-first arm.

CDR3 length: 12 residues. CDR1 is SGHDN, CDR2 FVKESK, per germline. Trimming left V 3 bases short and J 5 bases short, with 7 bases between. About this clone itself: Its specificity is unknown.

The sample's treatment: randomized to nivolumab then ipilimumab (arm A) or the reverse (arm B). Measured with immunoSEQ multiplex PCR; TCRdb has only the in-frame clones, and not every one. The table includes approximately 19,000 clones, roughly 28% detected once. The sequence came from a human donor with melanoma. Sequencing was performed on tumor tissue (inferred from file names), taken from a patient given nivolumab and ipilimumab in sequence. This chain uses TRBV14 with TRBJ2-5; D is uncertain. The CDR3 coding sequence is TGTGCCAGCAGCCAGGTCTGGGAGACCCAGTACTTC. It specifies CASSQVWETQYF.